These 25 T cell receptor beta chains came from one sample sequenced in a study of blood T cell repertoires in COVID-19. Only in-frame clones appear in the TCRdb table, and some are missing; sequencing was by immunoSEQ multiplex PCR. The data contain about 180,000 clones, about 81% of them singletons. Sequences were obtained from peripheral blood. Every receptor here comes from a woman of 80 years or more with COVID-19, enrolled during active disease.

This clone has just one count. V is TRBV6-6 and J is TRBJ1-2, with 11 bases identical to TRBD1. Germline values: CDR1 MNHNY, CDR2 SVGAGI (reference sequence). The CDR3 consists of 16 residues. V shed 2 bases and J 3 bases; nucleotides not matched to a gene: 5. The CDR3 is CASSYLSGQGDYGYTF. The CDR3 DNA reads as TGTGCCAGCAGTTACCTTTCGGGACAGGGGGACTATGGCTACACCTTC.

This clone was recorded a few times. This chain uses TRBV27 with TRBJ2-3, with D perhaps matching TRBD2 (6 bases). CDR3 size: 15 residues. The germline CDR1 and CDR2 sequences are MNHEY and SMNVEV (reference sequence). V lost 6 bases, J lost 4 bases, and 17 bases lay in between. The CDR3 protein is CASRPPTSWADTQYF. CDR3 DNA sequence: TGTGCCAGCAGACCCCCGACTAGTTGGGCAGATACGCAGTATTTT.

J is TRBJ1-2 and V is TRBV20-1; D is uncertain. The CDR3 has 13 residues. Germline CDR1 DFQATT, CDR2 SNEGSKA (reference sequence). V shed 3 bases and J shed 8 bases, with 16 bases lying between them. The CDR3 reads CSASMLGASGYTF. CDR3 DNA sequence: TGCAGTGCTAGTATGTTGGGTGCTAGCGGCTACACCTTC.

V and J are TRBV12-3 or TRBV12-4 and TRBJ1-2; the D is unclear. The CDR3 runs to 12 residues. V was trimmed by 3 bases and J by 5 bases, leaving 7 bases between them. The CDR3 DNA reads TGTGCCAGCAGTTTCCTCCTTTATGGCTACACCTTC. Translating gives CASSFLLYGYTF.

The CDR3 is CASSLGSEGQPQHF. For the CDR3, the DNA is TGTGCCAGCAGCTTAGGATCTGAGGGTCAGCCCCAGCATTTT. V and J are TRBV7-9 and TRBJ1-5; no clear D. V dropped 1 base and J dropped 6 bases, with 10 bases sitting between them. This CDR3 has 14 amino acids. Germline assignment: CDR1 SEHNR and CDR2 FQNEAQ (reference sequence).

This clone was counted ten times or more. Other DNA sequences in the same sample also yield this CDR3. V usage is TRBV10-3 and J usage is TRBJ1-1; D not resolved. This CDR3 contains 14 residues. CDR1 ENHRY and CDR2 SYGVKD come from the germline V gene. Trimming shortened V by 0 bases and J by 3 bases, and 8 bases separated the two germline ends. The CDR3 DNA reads TGTGCCATCAGTGAGTCGGGCGGGGACACTGAAGCTTTCTTT. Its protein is CAISESGGDTEAFF.

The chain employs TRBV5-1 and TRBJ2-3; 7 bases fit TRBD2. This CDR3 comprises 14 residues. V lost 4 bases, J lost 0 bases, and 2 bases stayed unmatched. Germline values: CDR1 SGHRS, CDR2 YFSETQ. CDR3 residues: CASSLSGSTDTQYF. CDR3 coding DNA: TGCGCCAGCAGCCTTAGCGGGAGCACAGATACGCAGTATTTT.

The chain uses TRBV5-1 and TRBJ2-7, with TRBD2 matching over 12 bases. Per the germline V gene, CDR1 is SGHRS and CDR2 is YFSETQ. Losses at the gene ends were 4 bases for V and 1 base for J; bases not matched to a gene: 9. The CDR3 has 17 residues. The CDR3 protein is CASSADTSGGRSYEQYF. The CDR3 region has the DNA TGCGCCAGCAGCGCCGATACTAGCGGGGGGCGATCCTACGAGCAGTACTTC. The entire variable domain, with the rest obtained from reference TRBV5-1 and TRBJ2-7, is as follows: KAGVTQTPRYLIKTRGQQVTLSCSPISGHRSVSWYQQTPGQGLQFLFEYFSETQRNKGNFPGRFSGRQFSNSRSEMNVSTLELGDSALYLCASSADTSGGRSYEQYFGPGTRLTVT.

CDR3: CASSFGADNEQFF. The CDR3, as DNA: TGTGCCAGCAGCTTTGGTGCAGACAATGAGCAGTTCTTC. J is TRBJ2-1 and V is TRBV5-6, with D hard to call. Trimming took off 2 bases at V and 5 bases at J, with 8 bases between the two ends. This CDR3 contains 13 residues. CDR1 and CDR2 (germline): SGHDT, YYEEEE.

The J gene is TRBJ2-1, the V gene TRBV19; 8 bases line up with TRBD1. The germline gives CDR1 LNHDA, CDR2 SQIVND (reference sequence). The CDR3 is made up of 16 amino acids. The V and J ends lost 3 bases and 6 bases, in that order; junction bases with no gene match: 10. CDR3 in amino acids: CASSISGQGAPNEQFF. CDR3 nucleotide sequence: TGTGCCAGTAGTATTTCAGGGCAGGGGGCCCCCAATGAGCAGTTCTTC.

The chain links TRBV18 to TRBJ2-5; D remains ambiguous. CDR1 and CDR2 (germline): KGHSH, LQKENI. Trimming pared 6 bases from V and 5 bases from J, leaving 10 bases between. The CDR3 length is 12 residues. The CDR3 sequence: CASSLSRETQYF. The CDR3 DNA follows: TGTGCCAGCTCCCTATCGAGGGAGACCCAGTACTTC. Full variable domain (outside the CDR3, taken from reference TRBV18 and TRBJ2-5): NAGVMQNPRHLVRRRGQEARLRCSPMKGHSHVYWYRQLPEEGLKFMVYLQKENIIDESGMPKERFSAEFPKEGPSILRIQQVVRGDSAAYFCASSLSRETQYFGPGTRLLVL.

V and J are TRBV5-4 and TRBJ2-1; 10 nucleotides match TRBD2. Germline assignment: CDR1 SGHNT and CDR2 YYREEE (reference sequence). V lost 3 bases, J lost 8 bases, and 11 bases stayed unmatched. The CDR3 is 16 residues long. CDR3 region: CASSWKASGRSHEQFF. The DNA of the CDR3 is TGTGCCAGCAGCTGGAAAGCTAGCGGGAGATCACATGAGCAGTTCTTC. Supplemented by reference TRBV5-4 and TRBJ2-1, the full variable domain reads ETGVTQSPTHLIKTRGQQVTLRCSSQSGHNTVSWYQQALGQGPQFIFQYYREEENGRGNFPPRFSGLQFPNYSSELNVNALELDDSALYLCASSWKASGRSHEQFFGPGTRLTVL.

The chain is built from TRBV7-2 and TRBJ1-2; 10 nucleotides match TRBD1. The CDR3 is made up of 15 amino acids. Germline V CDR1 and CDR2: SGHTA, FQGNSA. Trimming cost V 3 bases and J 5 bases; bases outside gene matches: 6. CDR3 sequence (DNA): TGTGCCAGCAGCTTTCGACAGGGGGCAAGATATGGCTACACCTTC. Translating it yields CASSFRQGARYGYTF.

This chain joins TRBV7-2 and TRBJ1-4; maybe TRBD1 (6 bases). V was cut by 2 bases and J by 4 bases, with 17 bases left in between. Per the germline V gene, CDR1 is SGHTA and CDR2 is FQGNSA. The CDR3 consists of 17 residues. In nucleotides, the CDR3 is TGTGCCAGCAGCTTACGTCCAGGGGTTTCCTATAATGAAAAACTGTTTTTT. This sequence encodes CASSLRPGVSYNEKLFF.

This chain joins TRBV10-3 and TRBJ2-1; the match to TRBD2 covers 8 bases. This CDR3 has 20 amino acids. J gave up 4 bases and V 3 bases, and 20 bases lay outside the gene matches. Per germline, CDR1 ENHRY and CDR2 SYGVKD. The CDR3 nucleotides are TGTGCCATCAGTGACTCTTTCCCCCCGGGCAGCGGGGGAAATTACAATGAGCAGTTCTTC. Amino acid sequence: CAISDSFPPGSGGNYNEQFF.

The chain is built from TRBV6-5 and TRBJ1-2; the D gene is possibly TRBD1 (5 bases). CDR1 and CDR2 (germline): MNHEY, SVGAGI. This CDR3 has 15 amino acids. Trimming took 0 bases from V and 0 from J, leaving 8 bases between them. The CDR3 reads CASSYSLTANYGYTF. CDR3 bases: TGTGCCAGCAGTTACTCGCTGACAGCTAACTATGGCTACACCTTC.

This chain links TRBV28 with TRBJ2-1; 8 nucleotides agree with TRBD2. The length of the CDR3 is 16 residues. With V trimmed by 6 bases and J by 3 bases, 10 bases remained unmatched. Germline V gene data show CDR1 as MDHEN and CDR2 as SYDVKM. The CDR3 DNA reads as TGTGCCAGCAGCTCAGAGCGGGAGTACCGCTACAATGAGCAGTTCTTC. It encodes CASSSEREYRYNEQFF.

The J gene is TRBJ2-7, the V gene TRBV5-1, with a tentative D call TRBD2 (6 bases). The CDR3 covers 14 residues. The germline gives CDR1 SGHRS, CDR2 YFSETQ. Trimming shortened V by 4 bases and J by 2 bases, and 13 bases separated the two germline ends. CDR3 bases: TGCGCCAGCAGCCCCCCAGGCGGGGCCTACGAGCAGTACTTC. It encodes CASSPPGGAYEQYF.

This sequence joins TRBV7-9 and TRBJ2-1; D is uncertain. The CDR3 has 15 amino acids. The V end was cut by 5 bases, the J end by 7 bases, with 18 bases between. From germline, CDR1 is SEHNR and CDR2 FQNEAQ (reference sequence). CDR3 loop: CASSKSAPQDNEQFF. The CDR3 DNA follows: TGTGCCAGCAGCAAGTCGGCCCCTCAGGATAATGAGCAGTTCTTC.

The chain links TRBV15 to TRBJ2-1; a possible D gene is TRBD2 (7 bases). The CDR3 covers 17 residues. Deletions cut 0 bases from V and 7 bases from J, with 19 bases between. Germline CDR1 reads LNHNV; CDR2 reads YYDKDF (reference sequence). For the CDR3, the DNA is TGTGCCACCAGCAGAGAAGCCGGGGGCGCGGGGGTGAATGAGCAGTTCTTC. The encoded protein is CATSREAGGAGVNEQFF.

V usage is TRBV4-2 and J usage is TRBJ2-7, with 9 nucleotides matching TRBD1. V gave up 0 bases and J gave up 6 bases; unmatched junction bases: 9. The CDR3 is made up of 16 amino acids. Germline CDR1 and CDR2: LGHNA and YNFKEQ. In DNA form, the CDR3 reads TGTGCCAGCAGCCAAGAGGGTGGGACAGGGTCCGCCGAGCAGTACTTC. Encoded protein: CASSQEGGTGSAEQYF.

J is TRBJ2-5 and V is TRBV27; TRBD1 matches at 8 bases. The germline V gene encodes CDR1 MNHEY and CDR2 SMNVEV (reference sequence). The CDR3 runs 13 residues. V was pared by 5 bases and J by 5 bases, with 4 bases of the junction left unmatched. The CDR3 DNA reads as TGTGCCAGCAGTCTGACAGGGGTGGAGACCCAGTACTTC. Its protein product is CASSLTGVETQYF.

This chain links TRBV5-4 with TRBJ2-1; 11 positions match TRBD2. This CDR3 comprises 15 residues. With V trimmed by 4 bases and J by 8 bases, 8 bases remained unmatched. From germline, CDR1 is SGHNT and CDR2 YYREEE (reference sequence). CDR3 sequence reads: CASSKGLAAKDEQFF. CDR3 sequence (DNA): TGTGCCAGCAGCAAGGGACTAGCGGCTAAGGATGAGCAGTTCTTC.

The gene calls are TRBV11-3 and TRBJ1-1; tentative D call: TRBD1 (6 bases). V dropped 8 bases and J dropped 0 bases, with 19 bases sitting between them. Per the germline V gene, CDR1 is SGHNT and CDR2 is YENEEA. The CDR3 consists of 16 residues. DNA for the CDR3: TGTGCCAGCTGGGGCCCCCTGACAGGCGTGAACACTGAAGCTTTCTTT. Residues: CASWGPLTGVNTEAFF. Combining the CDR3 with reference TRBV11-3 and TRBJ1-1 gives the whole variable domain EAGVVQSPRYKIIEKKQPVAFWCNPISGHNTLYWYLQNLGQGPELLIRYENEEAVDDSQLPKDRFSAERLKGVDSTLKIQPAELGDSAVYLCASWGPLTGVNTEAFFGQGTRLTVV.

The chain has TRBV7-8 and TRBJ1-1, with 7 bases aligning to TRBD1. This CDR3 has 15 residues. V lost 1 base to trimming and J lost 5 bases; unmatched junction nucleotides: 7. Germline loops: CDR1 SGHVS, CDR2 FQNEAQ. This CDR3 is CASSLVGGGDTEAFF. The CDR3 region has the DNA TGTGCCAGCAGCTTAGTAGGGGGCGGGGATACTGAAGCTTTCTTT.